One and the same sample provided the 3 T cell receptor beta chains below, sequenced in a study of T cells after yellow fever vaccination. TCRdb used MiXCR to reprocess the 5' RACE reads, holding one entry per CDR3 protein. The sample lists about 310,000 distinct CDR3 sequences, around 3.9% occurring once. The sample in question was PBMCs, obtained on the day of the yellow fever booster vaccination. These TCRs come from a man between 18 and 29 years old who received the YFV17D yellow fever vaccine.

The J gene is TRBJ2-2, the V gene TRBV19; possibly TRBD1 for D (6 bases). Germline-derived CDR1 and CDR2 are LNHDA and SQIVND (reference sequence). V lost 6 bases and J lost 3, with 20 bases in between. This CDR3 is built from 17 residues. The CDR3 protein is CASSSFTGLGYTGELFF. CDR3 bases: TGTGCCAGTAGCTCATTCACAGGGCTGGGTTACACCGGGGAGCTGTTTTTT.

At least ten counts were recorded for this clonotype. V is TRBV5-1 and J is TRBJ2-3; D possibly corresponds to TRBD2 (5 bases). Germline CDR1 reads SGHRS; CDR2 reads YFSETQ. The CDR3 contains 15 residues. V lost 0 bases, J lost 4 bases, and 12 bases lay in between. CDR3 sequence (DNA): TGCGCCAGCAGCTTGGACCCTTTCGGGGCAGATACGCAGTATTTT. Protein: CASSLDPFGADTQYF.

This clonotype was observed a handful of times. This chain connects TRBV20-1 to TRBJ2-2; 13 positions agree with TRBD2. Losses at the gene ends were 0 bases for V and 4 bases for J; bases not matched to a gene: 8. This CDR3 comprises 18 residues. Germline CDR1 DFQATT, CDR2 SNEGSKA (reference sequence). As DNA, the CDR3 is TGCAGTGCTAGAGACTTACTAGCGGGGGGGCTTGGCACCGGGGAGCTGTTTTTT. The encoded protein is CSARDLLAGGLGTGELFF.